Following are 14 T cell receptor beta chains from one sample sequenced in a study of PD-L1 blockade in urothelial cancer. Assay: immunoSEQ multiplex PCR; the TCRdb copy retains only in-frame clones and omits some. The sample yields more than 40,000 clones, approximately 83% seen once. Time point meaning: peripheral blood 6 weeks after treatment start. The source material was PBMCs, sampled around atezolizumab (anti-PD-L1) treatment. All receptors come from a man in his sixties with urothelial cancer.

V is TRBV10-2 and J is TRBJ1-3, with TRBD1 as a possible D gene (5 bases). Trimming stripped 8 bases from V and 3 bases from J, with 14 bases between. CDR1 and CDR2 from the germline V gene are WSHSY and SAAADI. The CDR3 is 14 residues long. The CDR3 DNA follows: TGCGCCAGCTCTATCGGGGGATTTGGAAACACCATATATTTT. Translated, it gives CASSIGGFGNTIYF.

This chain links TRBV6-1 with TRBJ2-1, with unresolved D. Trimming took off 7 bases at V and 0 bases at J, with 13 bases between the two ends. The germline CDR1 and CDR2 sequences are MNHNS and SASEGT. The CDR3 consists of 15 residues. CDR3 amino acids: CASIVKSNSYNEQFF. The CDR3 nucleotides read TGTGCCAGCATAGTTAAAAGCAACTCCTACAATGAGCAGTTCTTC.

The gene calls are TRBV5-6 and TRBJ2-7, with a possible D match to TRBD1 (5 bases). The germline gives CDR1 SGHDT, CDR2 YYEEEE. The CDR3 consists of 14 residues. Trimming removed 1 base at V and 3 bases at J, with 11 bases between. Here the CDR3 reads CASSLPGHHYEQYF. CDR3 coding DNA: TGTGCCAGCAGCTTGCCCGGACACCACTACGAGCAGTACTTC.

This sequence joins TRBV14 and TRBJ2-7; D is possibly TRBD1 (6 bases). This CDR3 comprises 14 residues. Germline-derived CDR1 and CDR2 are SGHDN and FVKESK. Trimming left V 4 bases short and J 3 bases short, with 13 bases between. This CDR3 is CASSPRAGVYEQYF. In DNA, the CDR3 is TGTGCCAGCAGCCCCCGGGCAGGGGTCTACGAGCAGTACTTC.

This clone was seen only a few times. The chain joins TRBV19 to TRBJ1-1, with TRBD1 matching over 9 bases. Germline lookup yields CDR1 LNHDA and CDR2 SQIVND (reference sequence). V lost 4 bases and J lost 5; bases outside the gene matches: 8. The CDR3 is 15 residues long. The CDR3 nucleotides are TGTGCCAGTAGTACCGGACAGGGGCGTAGGACTGAAGCTTTCTTT. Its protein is CASSTGQGRRTEAFF.

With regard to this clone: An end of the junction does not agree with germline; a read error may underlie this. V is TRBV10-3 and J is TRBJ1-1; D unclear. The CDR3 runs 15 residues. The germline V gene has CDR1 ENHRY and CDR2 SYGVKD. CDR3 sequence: CAIGDDGRPNTEAFF. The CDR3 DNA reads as TGTGCCATCGGTGATGACGGCAGGCCGAACACTGAAGCTTTCTTT.

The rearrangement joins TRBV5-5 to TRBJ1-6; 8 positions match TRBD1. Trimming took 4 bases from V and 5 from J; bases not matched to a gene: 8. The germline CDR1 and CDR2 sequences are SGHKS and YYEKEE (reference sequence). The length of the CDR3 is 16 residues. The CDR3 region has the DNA TGTGCCAGCAGCCCCTGGGGGGGACAGGATAATTCACCCCTCCACTTT. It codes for CASSPWGGQDNSPLHF.

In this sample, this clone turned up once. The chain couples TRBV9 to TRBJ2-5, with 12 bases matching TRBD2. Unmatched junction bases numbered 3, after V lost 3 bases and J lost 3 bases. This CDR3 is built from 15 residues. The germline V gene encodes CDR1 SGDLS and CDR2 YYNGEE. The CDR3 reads CASSGRLAGEETQYF. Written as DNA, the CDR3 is TGTGCCAGCAGCGGAAGACTAGCGGGGGAAGAGACCCAGTACTTC.

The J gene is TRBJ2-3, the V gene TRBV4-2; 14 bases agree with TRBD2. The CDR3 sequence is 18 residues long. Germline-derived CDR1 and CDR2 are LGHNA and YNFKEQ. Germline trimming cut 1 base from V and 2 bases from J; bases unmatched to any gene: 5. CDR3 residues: CASSQAGLAGAYTDTQYF. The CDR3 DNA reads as TGTGCCAGCAGCCAAGCGGGACTAGCGGGGGCCTACACAGATACGCAGTATTTT.

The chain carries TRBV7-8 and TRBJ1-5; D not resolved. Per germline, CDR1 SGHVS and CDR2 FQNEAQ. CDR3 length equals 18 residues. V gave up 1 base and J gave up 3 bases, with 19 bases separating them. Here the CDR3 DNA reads TGTGCCAGCAGCTTAGGTCAAGAGGCAGCTTCACCCAATCAGCCCCAGCATTTT. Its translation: CASSLGQEAASPNQPQHF.

Written as DNA, the CDR3 is TGTGCCAGCAGCTTAGGGGGCGGGGGAGGTGAGCAGTTCTTC. Its protein product is CASSLGGGGGEQFF. The chain links TRBV11-2 to TRBJ2-1; TRBD2 matches 7 bases. Losses at the gene ends were 1 base for V and 9 bases for J; bases not matched to a gene: 6. The CDR3 contains 14 residues. Germline values: CDR1 SGHAT, CDR2 FQNNGV.

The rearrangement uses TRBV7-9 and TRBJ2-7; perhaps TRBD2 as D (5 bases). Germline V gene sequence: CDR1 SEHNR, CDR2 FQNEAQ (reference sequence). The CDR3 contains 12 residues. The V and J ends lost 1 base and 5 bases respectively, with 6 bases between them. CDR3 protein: CASSLDGNEQYF. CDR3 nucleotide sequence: TGTGCCAGCAGCTTAGACGGGAACGAGCAGTACTTC.

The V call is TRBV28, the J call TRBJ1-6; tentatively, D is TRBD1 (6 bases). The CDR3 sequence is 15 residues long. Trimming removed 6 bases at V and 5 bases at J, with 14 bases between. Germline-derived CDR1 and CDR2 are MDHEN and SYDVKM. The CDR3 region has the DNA TGTGCCAGCAGACGTAGGGGGACTAATAATTCACCCCTCCACTTT. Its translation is CASRRRGTNNSPLHF.

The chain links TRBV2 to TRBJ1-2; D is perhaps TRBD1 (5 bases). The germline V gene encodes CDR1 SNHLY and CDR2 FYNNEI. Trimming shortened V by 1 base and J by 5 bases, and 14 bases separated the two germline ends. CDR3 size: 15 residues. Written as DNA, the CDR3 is TGTGCCAGCAGTGAAGGAAGGGGTAGCATATATGGCTACACCTTC. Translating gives CASSEGRGSIYGYTF.